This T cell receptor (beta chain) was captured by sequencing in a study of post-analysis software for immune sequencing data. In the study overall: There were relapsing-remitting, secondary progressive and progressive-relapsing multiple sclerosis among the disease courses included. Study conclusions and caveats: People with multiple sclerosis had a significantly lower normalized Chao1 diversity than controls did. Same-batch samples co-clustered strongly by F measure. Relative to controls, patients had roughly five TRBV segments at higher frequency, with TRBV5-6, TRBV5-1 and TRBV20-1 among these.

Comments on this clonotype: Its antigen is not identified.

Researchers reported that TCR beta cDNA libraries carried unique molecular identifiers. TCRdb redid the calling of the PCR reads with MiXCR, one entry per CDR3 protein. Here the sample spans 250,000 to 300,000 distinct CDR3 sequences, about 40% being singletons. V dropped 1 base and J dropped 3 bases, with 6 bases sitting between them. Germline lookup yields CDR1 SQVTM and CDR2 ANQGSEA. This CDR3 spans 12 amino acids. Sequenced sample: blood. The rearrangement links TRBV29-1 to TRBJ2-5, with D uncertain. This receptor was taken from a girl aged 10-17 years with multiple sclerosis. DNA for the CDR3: TGCAGCGTTGAAGGGTTGGAAGAGACCCAGTACTTC. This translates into CSVEGLEETQYF.